These T cell receptor beta chains were read from a single sample in a study of blood T cell repertoires in COVID-19. Clones were sequenced by immunoSEQ multiplex PCR, and TCRdb holds only the in-frame ones, with some missing. The sample shows over 150,000 clones, nearly 90% of them seen only once. Input material: peripheral blood. The receptor source for this set is a man between 18 and 29 years old who had recovered from COVID-19. The CDR3 runs from the conserved cysteine through the conserved F or W. Each record gives: CDR3 length, V gene, D gene, J gene, CDR3 protein, CDR3 DNA. The D gene is left open where the match is weak.

cdr3_length: 14; v_call: TRBV7-9; d_call: NA; j_call: TRBJ2-1; cdr3_aa: CASSLSAGLYEQFF; cdr3_nt: TGTGCCAGCAGCTTGTCTGCGGGCTTGTATGAGCAGTTCTTC
cdr3_length: 14; v_call: TRBV3-1/TRBV3-2; d_call: NA; j_call: TRBJ1-5; cdr3_aa: CASSHDSPLGPQHF; cdr3_nt: TGTGCCAGCAGCCACGACAGCCCTTTAGGGCCCCAGCATTTT
cdr3_length: 16; v_call: TRBV5-3; d_call: NA; j_call: TRBJ2-7; cdr3_aa: CARSLEFWTSGIGQYF; cdr3_nt: TGTGCCAGAAGCTTGGAGTTTTGGACAAGTGGGATCGGGCAGTACTTC
cdr3_length: 13; v_call: TRBV5-6; d_call: NA; j_call: TRBJ2-5; cdr3_aa: CASSLVGGETQYF; cdr3_nt: TGTGCCAGCAGCTTGGTAGGCGGGGAGACCCAGTACTTC
cdr3_length: 14; v_call: TRBV27; d_call: NA; j_call: TRBJ2-1; cdr3_aa: CASSRGISYNEQFF; cdr3_nt: TGTGCCAGCAGCCGAGGGATCTCCTACAATGAGCAGTTCTTC
cdr3_length: 13; v_call: TRBV30; d_call: NA; j_call: TRBJ2-7; cdr3_aa: CAGGGDTSYEQYF; cdr3_nt: TGTGCCGGGGGTGGGGACACCTCCTACGAGCAGTACTTC
cdr3_length: 11; v_call: TRBV3-1/TRBV3-2; d_call: TRBD1; j_call: TRBJ1-1; cdr3_aa: CASTGAAEAFF; cdr3_nt: TGTGCCAGTACAGGGGCCGCTGAAGCTTTCTTT
cdr3_length: 14; v_call: TRBV7-6; d_call: TRBD1; j_call: TRBJ1-1; cdr3_aa: CASSPTGDRAEAFF; cdr3_nt: TGTGCCAGCAGCCCAACCGGCGACAGGGCTGAAGCTTTCTTT
cdr3_length: 14; v_call: TRBV28; d_call: TRBD1; j_call: TRBJ2-5; cdr3_aa: CASSRRQGAKTQYF; cdr3_nt: TGTGCCAGCAGCCGAAGACAGGGGGCGAAGACCCAGTACTTC
cdr3_length: 14; v_call: TRBV21-1; d_call: NA; j_call: TRBJ2-7; cdr3_aa: CASTEGTKPYEQYF; cdr3_nt: TGTGCCAGCACCGAGGGTACAAAGCCCTACGAGCAGTACTTC
cdr3_length: 14; v_call: TRBV2; d_call: NA; j_call: TRBJ2-7; cdr3_aa: CASSRGPSSYEQYF; cdr3_nt: TGTGCCAGCAGTCGGGGTCCAAGCTCCTACGAGCAGTACTTC